Presented here are 12 T cell receptor beta chains from one specimen sequenced in a study of T cell responses to AZD1222 COVID-19 vaccine. Assay used: immunoSEQ multiplex PCR; TCRdb lists only in-frame clones, some missing. The sample shows around 99,000 clones, 80% to 90% of them seen only once. The sequencing used peripheral blood, collected 28 days after the second AZD1222 dose. These receptors came from an adult who received the AZD1222 COVID-19 vaccine.

J is TRBJ2-2 and V is TRBV24-1; 8 nucleotides agree with TRBD2. This CDR3 comprises 16 residues. V lost 2 bases and J lost 2; bases outside the gene matches: 3. Germline-derived CDR1 and CDR2 are KGHDR and SFDVKD. The CDR3 sequence: CATSDYGRANTGELFF. The CDR3 DNA sequence: TGTGCCACCAGTGATTACGGGAGGGCCAACACCGGGGAGCTGTTTTTT.

The rearrangement links TRBV7-2 to TRBJ1-1; D unclear. V lost 5 bases and J 2 bases, leaving 12 bases between the germline ends. In germline, CDR1 is SGHTA, CDR2 FQGNSA. The CDR3 length is 14 residues. The CDR3 spells CASSRSRANTEAFF. The DNA of the CDR3 is TGTGCCAGCAGCCGGAGTAGGGCAAACACTGAAGCTTTCTTT.

The V gene is TRBV11-2, the J gene TRBJ2-1; 12 bases align to TRBD1. V lost 5 bases to trimming and J lost 5 bases; unmatched junction nucleotides: 13. This CDR3 has 18 amino acids. From germline, CDR1 is SGHAT and CDR2 FQNNGV. CDR3 in amino acids: CASSLRGPGQGANNEQFF. Here the CDR3 DNA reads TGTGCCAGCAGCCTTCGCGGACCGGGACAGGGGGCGAACAATGAGCAGTTCTTC.

This chain joins TRBV6-1 and TRBJ2-3; D tentatively fits TRBD1 or TRBD2 (5 bases each). This CDR3 has 16 amino acids. Trimming removed 2 bases at V and 2 bases at J, with 14 bases between. The germline V gene encodes CDR1 MNHNS and CDR2 SASEGT. In DNA form, the CDR3 reads TGTGCCAGCAGTGAACCGGGACGGCCAGTCACAGATACGCAGTATTTT. Residues: CASSEPGRPVTDTQYF.

The rearrangement links TRBV14 to TRBJ2-3; possibly TRBD1 for D (6 bases). Germline CDR1 SGHDN, CDR2 FVKESK. V was pared by 4 bases and J by 0 bases, with 29 bases between. The CDR3 is 21 residues long. In DNA, the CDR3 is TGTGCCAGCAGCCTATACAAAACAGGGATCCAGACAGCACCAAGCACAGATACGCAGTATTTT. Residues: CASSLYKTGIQTAPSTDTQYF.

The V gene is TRBV2, the J gene TRBJ2-3, with 7 bases matching TRBD1. CDR1 and CDR2 from the germline V gene are SNHLY and FYNNEI. This CDR3 spans 15 amino acids. Unmatched junction bases numbered 12, after V lost 10 bases and J lost 2 bases. The CDR3 DNA reads as TGTGCCACGTTTTACCGGGACAGAGACACAGATACGCAGTATTTT. Its translation is CATFYRDRDTDTQYF.

The V gene is TRBV2, the J gene TRBJ2-5; D remains ambiguous. In germline, CDR1 is SNHLY, CDR2 FYNNEI. CDR3 length equals 12 residues. Trimming shortened V by 6 bases and J by 3 bases, and 8 bases separated the two germline ends. The CDR3 DNA reads TGTGCCAGCAGGGGGTTAGAAGAGACCCAGTACTTC. This encodes CASRGLEETQYF.

The rearrangement links TRBV11-2 to TRBJ2-1; D might be TRBD2 (6 bases). Trimming stripped 3 bases from V and 4 bases from J, with 7 bases between. Germline V CDR1 and CDR2: SGHAT, FQNNGV. This CDR3 comprises 13 residues. The CDR3 DNA sequence: TGTGCCAGCAGCTTTGGGACTTACAATGAGCAGTTCTTC. Its protein is CASSFGTYNEQFF.

J is TRBJ2-1 and V is TRBV30; TRBD1 matches at 7 bases. CDR3 length equals 14 residues. With V trimmed by 1 base and J by 4 bases, 4 bases remained unmatched. From germline, CDR1 is GTSNPN and CDR2 SVGIG (reference sequence). CDR3 in amino acids: CAWSGQGGYNEQFF. In DNA, the CDR3 is TGTGCCTGGAGTGGACAGGGTGGATACAATGAGCAGTTCTTC.

The chain couples TRBV27 to TRBJ2-7; D is perhaps TRBD1 (6 bases). Germline assignment: CDR1 MNHEY and CDR2 SMNVEV (reference sequence). V was clipped by 2 bases and J by 2 bases, with 10 bases between them. This CDR3 is built from 14 residues. The CDR3 protein is CASSLGTPTYEQYF. In nucleotides, the CDR3 is TGTGCCAGCAGTTTAGGGACACCGACCTACGAGCAGTACTTC.

This chain joins TRBV19 and TRBJ1-3; D not certain. V was clipped by 0 bases and J by 2 bases, with 8 bases between them. The CDR3 has 15 amino acids. Germline V gives CDR1 LNHDA, CDR2 SQIVND (reference sequence). This chain's CDR3 is CASSIDPSAGNTIYF. As DNA, the CDR3 is TGTGCCAGTAGTATAGATCCCTCAGCTGGAAACACCATATATTTT.

The V call is TRBV6-5, the J call TRBJ1-2, with unresolved D. The V end was cut by 2 bases, the J end by 8 bases, with 15 bases between. The germline CDR1 and CDR2 sequences are MNHEY and SVGAGI. The CDR3 is made up of 14 amino acids. For the CDR3, the DNA is TGTGCCAGCAGTTACGCCGATCTCCCCGGGGGCTACACCTTC. Its translation is CASSYADLPGGYTF.